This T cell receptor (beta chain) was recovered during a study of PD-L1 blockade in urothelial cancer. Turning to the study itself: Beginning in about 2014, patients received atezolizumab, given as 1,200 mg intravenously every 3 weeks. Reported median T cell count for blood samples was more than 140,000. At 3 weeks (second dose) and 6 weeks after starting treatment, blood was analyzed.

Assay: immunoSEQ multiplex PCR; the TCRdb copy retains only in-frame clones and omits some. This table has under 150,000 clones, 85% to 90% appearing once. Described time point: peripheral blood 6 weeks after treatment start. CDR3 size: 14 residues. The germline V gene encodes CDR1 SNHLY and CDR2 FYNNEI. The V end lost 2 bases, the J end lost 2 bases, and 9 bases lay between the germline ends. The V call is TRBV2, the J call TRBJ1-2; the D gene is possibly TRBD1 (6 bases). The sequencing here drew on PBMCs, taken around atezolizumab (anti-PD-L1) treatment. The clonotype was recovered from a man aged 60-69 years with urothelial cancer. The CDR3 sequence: CASSEQGSNYGYTF. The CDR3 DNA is TGTGCCAGCAGTGAACAGGGGTCCAACTATGGCTACACCTTC.